This T cell receptor (beta chain) was captured in a study of blood T cell repertoires in COVID-19. About the study: Researchers got acute and convalescent COVID-19 samples from the United States, Italy and Spain. In each case, the material was cDNA or gDNA derived from T cells, B-cell-depleted T cells, or PBMCs.

The CDR3 runs to 14 residues. Trimming stripped 0 bases from V and 4 bases from J, with 9 bases between. Germline CDR1 and CDR2: LNHDA and SQIVND (reference sequence). Original methodology: By means of reference gene primer amplification, nucleated cell counts were estimated. Sequenced by immunoSEQ multiplex PCR; TCRdb stores in-frame clones only, minus some. V, J and clone size reflect that table, while D and trimming were determined from the DNA. The sample lists approximately 400,000 clones; about 90% were seen once. The V gene is TRBV19, the J gene TRBJ1-1; no clear D gene. Sequenced: PBMCs or T cells enriched from blood (not recorded which). This clonotype was obtained from a man aged 25-45 years who had recovered from COVID-19. CDR3 bases: TGTGCCAGTAGTATAGATCCAGGCGCCACTGAAGCTTTCTTT. Amino acids: CASSIDPGATEAFF.